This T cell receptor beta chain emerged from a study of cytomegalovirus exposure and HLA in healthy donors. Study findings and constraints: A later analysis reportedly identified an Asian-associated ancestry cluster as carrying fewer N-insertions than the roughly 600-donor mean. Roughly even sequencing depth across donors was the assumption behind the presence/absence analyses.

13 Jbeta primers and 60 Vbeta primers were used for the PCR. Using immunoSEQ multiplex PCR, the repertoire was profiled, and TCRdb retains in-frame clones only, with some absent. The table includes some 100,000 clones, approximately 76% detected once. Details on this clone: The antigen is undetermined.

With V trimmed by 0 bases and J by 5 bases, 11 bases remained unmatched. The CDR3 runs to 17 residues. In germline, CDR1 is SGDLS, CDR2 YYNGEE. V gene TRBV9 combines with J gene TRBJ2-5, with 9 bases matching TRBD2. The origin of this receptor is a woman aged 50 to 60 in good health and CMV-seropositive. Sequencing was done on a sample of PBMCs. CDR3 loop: CASSVGRGGGGGETQYF. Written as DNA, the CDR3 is TGTGCCAGCAGCGTAGGAAGGGGCGGGGGGGGAGGGGAGACCCAGTACTTC.